This note documents a single T cell receptor beta chain sequence. This entry comes from a study of T cell responses to AZD1222 COVID-19 vaccine. The CDR3 consists of 14 residues. V shed 4 bases, J shed 15 bases, and the junction held 13 bases outside the gene matches. CDR1 is SGHTA and CDR2 is FQGNSA in the germline V gene. TCRdb's table, derived via immunoSEQ multiplex PCR, lists solely in-frame clones and lacks some. The data show some 120,000 clones, roughly 87% seen once. This sequence was found in an adult in good health. Material: peripheral blood, obtained on day 0 of AZD1222 vaccination. The chain links TRBV7-2 to TRBJ2-1, with 9 positions matching TRBD2. CDR3 sequence reads: CASSSRTSAMVGFF. In DNA form, the CDR3 reads TGTGCCAGCAGCTCGCGGACTAGCGCGATGGTCGGGTTCTTC. The variable domain in full, with the rest retrieved from reference TRBV7-2 and TRBJ2-1, is GAGVSQSPSNKVTEKGKDVELRCDPISGHTALYWYRQSLGQGLEFLIYFQGNSAPDKSGLPSDRFSAERTGGSVSTLTIQRTQQEDSAVYLCASSSRTSAMVGFFGPGTRLTVL.